Shown below are 14 T cell receptor beta chains from a single sample sequenced in a study of shared clonotypes between healthy human individuals. Measured with immunoSEQ multiplex PCR; TCRdb has only the in-frame clones, and not every one. There are over a million clones in the sample; roughly 74% occur only once, and 0.55% to 0.7% lies in the top ten. The sequenced material came from memory CD4+ T cells from PBMCs. The subset: CD45RA-negative fraction. All receptors come from a man between 18 and 35 years old in good health. Some clones in this sample may be carry-over from other donors' samples.

The chain uses TRBV5-5 and TRBJ2-7, with 12 nucleotides matching TRBD2. V shed 9 bases, J shed 9 bases, and the junction held 10 bases outside the gene matches. The CDR3 length is 13 residues. The germline V gene has CDR1 SGHKS and CDR2 YYEKEE (reference sequence). Here the CDR3 reads CATGVTSGRGQYF. The DNA of the CDR3 is TGTGCCACCGGAGTGACTAGCGGGAGAGGGCAGTACTTC.

The chain is built from TRBV7-9 and TRBJ1-4; possible D gene TRBD1, 6 bases. Per the germline V gene, CDR1 is SEHNR and CDR2 is FQNEAQ (reference sequence). V gave up 8 bases and J gave up 8 bases, with 21 bases separating them. The CDR3 sequence is 15 residues long. The CDR3 nucleotides are TGTGCCAGCTCAACCACCGAGGGGGGCAGGGAAAAACTGTTTTTT. Translation: CASSTTEGGREKLFF.

This chain connects TRBV30 to TRBJ1-2, with D possibly matching TRBD1 (6 bases). V was trimmed by 8 bases and J by 8 bases, leaving 12 bases between them. CDR3 length: 10 residues. Germline V gene lookup returns CDR1 GTSNPN and CDR2 SVGIG (reference sequence). The CDR3 protein is CATGLYGYTF. The DNA of the CDR3 is TGTGCCACAGGGTTGTACGGCTACACCTTC.

Comment on this clone: A read error is likely here: a far larger clone is one base away. Other DNA sequences in this sample translate to the same CDR3. The chain is built from TRBV30 and TRBJ1-2, with 9 bases identical to TRBD1. Germline CDR1 reads GTSNPN; CDR2 reads SVGIG (reference sequence). This CDR3 is 13 amino acids long. The CDR3 sequence is CAWGQGTNYGYTF. In DNA, the CDR3 is TGTGCTTGGGGACAGGGAACTAACTATGGCTACACCTTC.

The chain is built from TRBV6-1 and TRBJ2-7; 11 bases line up with TRBD1. V lost 4 bases to trimming and J lost 5 bases; unmatched junction nucleotides: 7. The CDR3 runs 15 residues. The germline gives CDR1 MNHNS, CDR2 SASEGT. The DNA for the CDR3 is TGTGCCAGCAGTGGGGGGACAGGGGGGTCCGACGAGCAGTACTTC. Its protein is CASSGGTGGSDEQYF.

The J gene is TRBJ1-2, the V gene TRBV10-3, with TRBD1 matching 12 bases. This CDR3 contains 14 residues. Germline V gene sequence: CDR1 ENHRY, CDR2 SYGVKD. J lost 7 bases, V lost 6 bases, and 6 bases had no gene match. The DNA for the CDR3 is TGTGCCATCAGCTGGGACAGGGGGCTGGGTGGCTACACCTTC. It codes for CAISWDRGLGGYTF.

In nucleotides, the CDR3 is TGCGCCAGCAGCTTAATGGCTGCAGCGAATGAGCAGTTCTTC. This sequence encodes CASSLMAAANEQFF. The chain is built from TRBV5-1 and TRBJ2-1; D unclear. Between the trimmed V and J ends, which lost 2 bases and 7 bases, there was a span of 13 bases. The germline V gene has CDR1 SGHRS and CDR2 YFSETQ. The CDR3 totals 14 residues.

The V gene is TRBV5-1, the J gene TRBJ1-2; maybe TRBD1 (6 bases). The CDR3 covers 16 residues. CDR1 is SGHRS and CDR2 is YFSETQ in the germline V gene. The germline V and J ends were trimmed by 4 bases and 0 bases, with 16 bases remaining between them. The DNA for the CDR3 is TGCGCCAGCAGCCCCGAAATGGACAGTTCTAACTATGGCTACACCTTC. Amino acid sequence: CASSPEMDSSNYGYTF. The full variable domain, its missing parts supplied by reference TRBV5-1 and TRBJ1-2, is KAGVTQTPRYLIKTRGQQVTLSCSPISGHRSVSWYQQTPGQGLQFLFEYFSETQRNKGNFPGRFSGRQFSNSRSEMNVSTLELGDSALYLCASSPEMDSSNYGYTFGSGTRLTVV.

The chain joins TRBV28 to TRBJ1-2; possibly TRBD1 for D (6 bases). V lost 5 bases and J lost 8, with 15 bases in between. Germline CDR1 and CDR2: MDHEN and SYDVKM. The CDR3 has 13 residues. This CDR3 is CASSLTGFEGYTF. CDR3 in DNA: TGTGCCAGCAGTCTCACAGGGTTCGAAGGCTACACCTTC.

Written as DNA, the CDR3 is TGTGCCAGCAGCTTGTATAACAGGCAGACCCAGTACTTC. As protein: CASSLYNRQTQYF. The chain employs TRBV5-4 and TRBJ2-5; D is possibly TRBD1 (5 bases). CDR3 length equals 13 residues. The V end was cut by 1 base, the J end by 6 bases, with 10 bases between. Per germline, CDR1 SGHNT and CDR2 YYREEE (reference sequence).

Turning to this clone: A much larger clone lies one base from this, so it may be a read error. Here the CDR3 reads CATRTGTEVRVSYEQYF. CDR3 nucleotides: TGTGCCACCAGGACCGGGACAGAAGTAAGAGTCTCCTACGAGCAGTACTTC. The V and J genes are TRBV15 and TRBJ2-5, with 7 nucleotides matching TRBD1. The DNA end lines up better with TRBJ2-7; the J call may be wrong. The CDR3 is 17 amino acids. Germline assignment: CDR1 LNHNV and CDR2 YYDKDF (reference sequence).

V usage is TRBV28 and J usage is TRBJ1-3; D remains ambiguous. Germline lookup yields CDR1 MDHEN and CDR2 SYDVKM. CDR3 size: 12 residues. Trimming shortened V by 9 bases and J by 4 bases, and 10 bases separated the two germline ends. Written as DNA, the CDR3 is TGTGCCAGTCAGCCGTCGGGAAACACCATATATTTT. Residues: CASQPSGNTIYF.

The chain recombines TRBV2 with TRBJ2-1; a weak D match, TRBD1 (5 bases). CDR3 length: 13 amino acids. V lost 8 bases to trimming and J lost 4 bases, with 12 bases between them. The germline gives CDR1 SNHLY, CDR2 FYNNEI. CDR3 sequence: CASSRQRYNEQFF. The CDR3 bases are TGTGCCAGCTCGCGACAGCGATACAATGAGCAGTTCTTC.

The chain joins TRBV7-2 to TRBJ2-2; 9 bases map to TRBD2. The germline CDR1 and CDR2 sequences are SGHTA and FQGNSA. After removal of 5 bases from V and 7 bases from J, the junction contained 8 bases not matched to a gene. This CDR3 region has 15 residues. The CDR3 loop reads CASSLRGLANGELFF. In DNA, the CDR3 is TGTGCCAGCAGCCTTCGTGGACTAGCGAACGGGGAGCTGTTTTTT.